Shown below are 32 T cell receptor beta chains from a single sample sequenced in a study of T cell responses to AZD1222 COVID-19 vaccine. Repertoires were generated with immunoSEQ multiplex PCR, while TCRdb's copy carries only in-frame clones and drops some. The data show roughly 180,000 clones, around 91% seen once. Source: peripheral blood, taken on day 0 of AZD1222 vaccination. These TCRs come from an adult in good health.

As regards this clone: Other DNA sequences within the sample encode an identical CDR3. This chain uses TRBV27 with TRBJ1-1; D gene ambiguous. The V end was cut by 3 bases, the J end by 1 base, with 6 bases between. The CDR3 is made up of 13 amino acids. Germline V gene sequence: CDR1 MNHEY, CDR2 SMNVEV (reference sequence). The CDR3 loop is CASSLSKNTEAFF. The DNA for the CDR3 is TGTGCCAGCAGTTTGTCTAAGAACACTGAAGCTTTCTTT.

The rearrangement uses TRBV5-4 and TRBJ1-4, with 8 bases identical to TRBD1. Germline V gives CDR1 SGHNT, CDR2 YYREEE (reference sequence). Trimming cost V 4 bases and J 0 bases; bases outside gene matches: 2. This CDR3 contains 15 residues. The CDR3 sequence is CASSTDRATNEKLFF. The CDR3 DNA follows: TGTGCCAGCAGCACGGACAGGGCAACTAATGAAAAACTGTTTTTT.

The V and J genes are TRBV9 and TRBJ1-4; a weak D match, TRBD1 (6 bases). This CDR3 comprises 15 residues. Germline loops: CDR1 SGDLS, CDR2 YYNGEE. The V and J ends lost 3 bases and 3 bases respectively, with 12 bases between them. The chain's CDR3 is CASSAAGTSNEKLFF. The CDR3 region has the DNA TGTGCCAGCAGCGCGGCAGGGACATCTAATGAAAAACTGTTTTTT.

The CDR3 reads CASRDTGAGELFF. The CDR3 DNA is TGTGCCAGCAGGGACACAGGAGCCGGGGAGCTGTTTTTT. The chain links TRBV27 to TRBJ2-2, with a tentative D call TRBD1 (5 bases). The CDR3 is 13 amino acids. Trimming left V 6 bases short and J 6 bases short, with 11 bases between. The germline CDR1 and CDR2 sequences are MNHEY and SMNVEV (reference sequence).

The chain couples TRBV18 to TRBJ2-7, with D possibly matching TRBD1 (5 bases). The CDR3 loop spans 12 amino acids. V lost 1 base and J lost 5, with 6 bases in between. Germline values: CDR1 KGHSH, CDR2 LQKENI. CDR3 sequence: CASSPQGNEQYV. CDR3 DNA: TGTGCCAGCTCACCACAGGGGAACGAGCAGTACGTC.

J is TRBJ1-6 and V is TRBV6-2 or TRBV6-3; 8 positions match TRBD1. The CDR3 runs 15 residues. V was clipped by 2 bases and J by 11 bases; unmatched bases: 8. Germline V gene lookup returns CDR1 MNHEY and CDR2 SVGEGT. Here the CDR3 DNA reads TGTGCCAGCAGTTACATCGGACAGGGCCAGACACCCCTCCACTTT. It specifies CASSYIGQGQTPLHF.

V is TRBV12-3 or TRBV12-4 and J is TRBJ2-3; D not certain. The CDR3 totals 13 residues. Trimming shortened V by 3 bases and J by 4 bases, and 8 bases separated the two germline ends. CDR3 nucleotide sequence: TGTGCCAGCAGTTTTTTGCCGGCAGATACGCAGTATTTT. Its protein is CASSFLPADTQYF.

The rearrangement links TRBV10-3 to TRBJ1-1, with a tentative D call TRBD1 (5 bases). Germline V CDR1 and CDR2: ENHRY, SYGVKD. Trimming removed 8 bases at V and 1 base at J, with 8 bases between. This CDR3 region has 12 residues. The CDR3 DNA is TGTGCCATCCGACAGCCGAACACTGAAGCTTTCTTT. This encodes CAIRQPNTEAFF.

The V and J genes are TRBV7-1 and TRBJ2-3; 14 bases are a match to TRBD2. TRBV7-1 is sorted into the ORF group, with uncertain function. V shed 2 bases, J shed 0 bases, and the junction held 22 bases outside the gene matches. The CDR3 contains 24 residues. CDR3 region: CASSSLTSGGGRSPKSPSTDTQYF. CDR3 in DNA: TGTGCCAGCAGCTCACTGACTAGCGGGGGGGGCAGGAGTCCTAAAAGTCCCAGCACAGATACGCAGTATTTT.

This rearrangement joins TRBV7-9 to TRBJ1-1; no clear D. CDR1 SEHNR and CDR2 FQNEAQ come from the germline V gene (reference sequence). V dropped 5 bases and J dropped 1 base, with 2 bases sitting between them. The CDR3 extends over 11 amino acids. The CDR3 DNA reads TGTGCCAGCAGCCAGAACACTGAAGCTTTCTTT. Its translation is CASSQNTEAFF.

The chain joins TRBV9 to TRBJ1-3; D possibly corresponds to TRBD1 (5 bases). Germline assignment: CDR1 SGDLS and CDR2 YYNGEE. The V end lost 4 bases, the J end lost 1 base, and 15 bases lay between the germline ends. The CDR3 totals 16 residues. The CDR3, as DNA: TGTGCCAGCAGCCCACAAGACAGATTATCTGGAAACACCATATATTTT. Amino acid sequence: CASSPQDRLSGNTIYF.

The chain employs TRBV14 and TRBJ2-4; 7 bases agree with TRBD1. The CDR3 is 17 amino acids. Germline CDR1 and CDR2: SGHDN and FVKESK. Trimming removed 0 bases from V and 7 bases from J; junction bases left unmatched: 12. For the CDR3, the DNA is TGTGCCAGCAGCCAAGAGGCCTACCGACAGGGTTTGAACATTCAGTACTTC. Translation gives CASSQEAYRQGLNIQYF.

The V gene is TRBV11-3, the J gene TRBJ2-1; no reliable D call. The V and J ends lost 4 bases and 9 bases respectively, with 19 bases between them. This CDR3 has 15 amino acids. CDR1 is SGHNT, CDR2 YENEEA, per germline. DNA of the CDR3: TGTGCCAGCAGCTCCGCGTTGCAAGGAGTTGCTGAGCAGTTCTTC. Its translation is CASSSALQGVAEQFF.

The CDR3 loop is CASSLLLGEGDTQYF. The CDR3 DNA sequence: TGTGCCAGCAGTTTATTACTGGGGGAGGGAGATACGCAGTATTTT. The V gene is TRBV28, the J gene TRBJ2-3; 7 bases agree with TRBD2. This CDR3 is built from 15 residues. Germline V gives CDR1 MDHEN, CDR2 SYDVKM. The J segment lost 5 bases and the V segment lost 1 base, leaving 6 bases of the junction unmatched.

The table lists this clone with a few counts. The chain is built from TRBV18 and TRBJ2-1; D possibly matches TRBD1 or TRBD2 (6 bases each). The germline V and J ends were trimmed by 2 bases and 6 bases, with 20 bases remaining between them. CDR3 size: 17 residues. Germline lookup yields CDR1 KGHSH and CDR2 LQKENI. As DNA, the CDR3 is TGTGCCAGCTCACCAATGATGGATCGGGGGCCAGGCAATGAGCAGTTCTTC. It encodes CASSPMMDRGPGNEQFF.

This clone was seen only a few times. The CDR3 region has the DNA TGTGCCAGTGGGCGTGGGGGCCCGGGGTACCACGCGGGCTACACCTTC. This codes for CASGRGGPGYHAGYTF. This chain connects TRBV19 to TRBJ1-2, with D perhaps TRBD1 (6 bases). From germline, CDR1 is LNHDA and CDR2 SQIVND (reference sequence). V lost 8 bases, J lost 8 bases, and 27 bases lay in between. The CDR3 extends over 16 amino acids.

The chain uses TRBV29-1 and TRBJ2-1; D gene unclear. CDR1 is SQVTM and CDR2 is ANQGSEA in the germline V gene. Trimming left V 7 bases short and J 6 bases short, with 7 bases between. The CDR3 contains 10 residues. The CDR3 region has the DNA TGCAGCGCCGAACTCAATGAGCAGTTCTTC. Encoded protein: CSAELNEQFF.

The chain combines TRBV15 with TRBJ2-1; D is unresolved. The CDR3 loop spans 13 amino acids. Germline CDR1 reads LNHNV; CDR2 reads YYDKDF (reference sequence). The germline V and J ends were trimmed by 1 base and 12 bases, with 13 bases remaining between them. In nucleotides, the CDR3 is TGTGCCACCAGCAGAGGTTCACGACGAGGGCAGTTCTTC. Its protein product is CATSRGSRRGQFF.

CDR3 DNA sequence: TGCGCCAGCACAAGTGAGAACACTGAAGCTTTCTTT. Translated: CASTSENTEAFF. V is TRBV5-1 and J is TRBJ1-1; no clear D gene. This CDR3 has 12 residues. Germline CDR1 reads SGHRS; CDR2 reads YFSETQ. Trimming stripped 6 bases from V and 1 base from J, with 7 bases between.

V usage is TRBV9 and J usage is TRBJ2-5; D uncertain. CDR3 length: 12 amino acids. V gave up 4 bases and J gave up 0 bases, with 4 bases separating them. In germline, CDR1 is SGDLS, CDR2 YYNGEE. The CDR3 here is CASSRHQETQYF. The CDR3 DNA reads TGTGCCAGCAGCCGTCACCAAGAGACCCAGTACTTC.

This chain connects TRBV7-9 to TRBJ1-6; unclear D gene. The CDR3 spans 17 residues. V lost 1 base and J 0 bases, leaving 10 bases between the germline ends. CDR1 is SEHNR, CDR2 FQNEAQ, per germline (reference sequence). CDR3 protein: CASSLVGQSSYNSPLHF. The CDR3 DNA follows: TGTGCCAGCAGCTTAGTTGGCCAGAGCTCCTATAATTCACCCCTCCACTTT.

The V gene is TRBV25-1, the J gene TRBJ2-1; a possible D gene is TRBD2 (6 bases). Germline V gene data show CDR1 as MGHDK and CDR2 as SYGVNS. This CDR3 region has 16 residues. Trimming took off 7 bases at V and 6 bases at J, with 22 bases between the two ends. The CDR3 spells CASTVGGVKAVNEQFF. The CDR3 region has the DNA TGTGCCAGCACGGTCGGCGGGGTTAAGGCGGTCAATGAGCAGTTCTTC.

The rearrangement uses TRBV3-1 (or the pseudogene TRBV3-2) and TRBJ2-2; 11 positions match TRBD2. V was clipped by 4 bases and J by 4 bases; unmatched bases: 5. This CDR3 has 16 residues. The germline V gene has CDR1 LGHDT and CDR2 YNNKEL (reference sequence). CDR3 amino acids: CASSLGTSGPTGELFF. CDR3 DNA: TGTGCCAGCAGCCTCGGGACTAGCGGCCCCACCGGGGAGCTGTTTTTT.

This clone was counted between two and nine times. The chain carries TRBV7-9 and TRBJ2-5; D is unresolved. Germline values: CDR1 SEHNR, CDR2 FQNEAQ (reference sequence). V dropped 5 bases and J dropped 0 bases, with 10 bases sitting between them. The CDR3 is 14 residues long. The chain's CDR3 is CASSEDKNQETQYF. CDR3 bases: TGTGCCAGCAGCGAAGACAAGAACCAAGAGACCCAGTACTTC.

The V call is TRBV6-4, the J call TRBJ1-3; possible D gene TRBD1, 5 bases. Trimming took off 3 bases at V and 0 bases at J, with 18 bases between the two ends. The CDR3 has 18 amino acids. In germline, CDR1 is MRHNA, CDR2 SNTAGT. In DNA form, the CDR3 reads TGTGCCAGCAGTGAGAGACAGAAACAAAGTTCCTCTGGAAACACCATATATTTT. It yields the protein CASSERQKQSSSGNTIYF.

The rearrangement links TRBV4-3 to TRBJ2-7, with D perhaps matching TRBD2 (5 bases). The germline gives CDR1 LGHNA, CDR2 YSLEER. Trimming removed 0 bases from V and 0 bases from J, with 9 bases in between. This CDR3 spans 15 amino acids. CDR3 in amino acids: CASSQDEGYSYEQYF. CDR3 sequence (DNA): TGCGCCAGCAGCCAAGATGAGGGCTACTCCTACGAGCAGTACTTC.

The chain combines TRBV6-5 with TRBJ2-1; 12 bases fit TRBD2. The CDR3 has 14 residues. The germline V gene encodes CDR1 MNHEY and CDR2 SVGAGI. Losses at the gene ends were 5 bases for V and 5 bases for J; bases not matched to a gene: 1. The CDR3, as DNA: TGTGCCAGCAGTCGGACTAGCGGGGACAATGAGCAGTTCTTC. Amino acids: CASSRTSGDNEQFF.

The chain employs TRBV18 and TRBJ2-5; no firm D call. V was cut by 2 bases and J by 2 bases, with 18 bases left in between. Germline values: CDR1 KGHSH, CDR2 LQKENI. CDR3 size: 17 residues. The CDR3 coding sequence is TGTGCCAGCTCACCATCTGAGTACCTTCCTAGGCAAGAGACCCAGTACTTC. This codes for CASSPSEYLPRQETQYF.

This clone has just a few counts. This sequence joins TRBV3-1 (or the pseudogene TRBV3-2) and TRBJ1-1, with 9 bases aligning to TRBD1. The V gene end was trimmed by 4 bases and the J gene end by 11 bases; junction bases not matched to a gene: 8. Germline V gene sequence: CDR1 LGHDT, CDR2 YNNKEL (reference sequence). This CDR3 comprises 13 residues. The CDR3 sequence is CASSLTGGPRAFF. CDR3 in DNA: TGTGCCAGCAGCCTGACAGGGGGGCCCAGGGCTTTCTTT.

V is TRBV13 and J is TRBJ2-7; D unclear. Germline lookup yields CDR1 PRHDT and CDR2 FYEKMQ (reference sequence). The CDR3 has 14 amino acids. Trimming removed 7 bases from V and 0 bases from J, with 13 bases in between. The CDR3 DNA reads as TGTGCCAGCACGACGGGTCTGAGCTCCTACGAGCAGTACGTC. Translation: CASTTGLSSYEQYV.

The rearrangement uses TRBV29-1 and TRBJ2-6, with D possibly TRBD1 on 5 matching bases. CDR3 size: 15 residues. Per germline, CDR1 SQVTM and CDR2 ANQGSEA. V lost 3 bases, J lost 1 base, and 10 bases lay in between. The CDR3 loop is CSVEQGRSGANVLTF. The CDR3 coding sequence is TGCAGCGTTGAGCAGGGTCGGTCTGGGGCCAACGTCCTGACTTTC.

The genes are TRBV4-2 and TRBJ2-7, with no clear D. The ends were cut back, 2 bases at V and 6 bases at J, with 20 bases in the middle. CDR1 is LGHNA, CDR2 YNFKEQ, per germline. This CDR3 region has 16 residues. The CDR3 here is CASSQYLQSFLSEQYF. In DNA, the CDR3 is TGTGCCAGCAGCCAATATCTACAGAGCTTTTTATCCGAGCAGTACTTC.